Below, 31 T cell receptor beta chains from the same sample are listed, as sequenced in a study of tumor and adjacent non-tumor tissue in lung cancer. TCRbeta libraries were built with three rounds of nested PCR, modified from ARM-PCR. TCRdb reprocessed the multiplex PCR reads with MiXCR, giving one entry per CDR3 protein. The sample yields over 35,000 distinct CDR3 sequences, roughly 60% seen once. No cell sorting was done before RNA was extracted from the tissue. Distant lung tissue was collected more than 3 cm away from the tumor edge. The sequenced sample consisted of distant non-tumor lung tissue. All receptors come from a man aged 50 or older with non-small cell lung cancer.

For this clonotype: This is likely a read error, given that the CDR3 carries no conserved phenylalanine or tryptophan at its end. The rearrangement uses TRBV30 and TRBJ2-1; the match to TRBD2 covers 8 bases. CDR1 is GTSNPN, CDR2 SVGIG, per germline (reference sequence). The CDR3 has 12 amino acids. As DNA, the CDR3 is TGCGCCTTGAGTCCCCAGCGGGAGAGACAGTTCGTC. This encodes CALSPQRERQFV.

On this clonotype: The final CDR3 position lacks the conserved phenylalanine or tryptophan, pointing to a likely read error. The rearrangement links TRBV6-6 to TRBJ1-1; 7 bases align to TRBD1. Trimming at V came to 6 bases and at J to 0 bases, leaving 4 bases not matched to a gene. The CDR3 contains 14 residues. CDR1 MNHNY and CDR2 SVGAGI come from the germline V gene (reference sequence). CDR3 DNA sequence: TGTGCCAGCAGCGCAGGGGGATTGAACACTGAAGCTTTCCTT. This encodes CASSAGGLNTEAFL.

This clonotype appeared once. At one end the junction does not follow the germline gene, possibly because of a read error. The rearrangement joins TRBV29-1 to TRBJ2-7; unclear D gene. In germline, CDR1 is SQVTM, CDR2 ANQGSEA. The length of the CDR3 is 12 residues. The CDR3 nucleotides are TGCAGCGTTGGGGTGGATTCCTATGAGCTGTACTTC. It codes for CSVGVDSYELYF.

This clonotype was detected ten times or more. The chain recombines TRBV20-1 with TRBJ2-4; D is possibly TRBD1 or TRBD2 (5 bases each). There are 12 residues in the CDR3. Trimming took off 8 bases at V and 7 bases at J, with 15 bases between the two ends. Germline V gene sequence: CDR1 DFQATT, CDR2 SNEGSKA (reference sequence). CDR3 nucleotide sequence: TGCAGTTTCCGGGGCAGTGGGAACATTCAGTACTTC. It yields the protein CSFRGSGNIQYF.

This clonotype was seen repeatedly, ten times or more. This chain uses TRBV5-1 with TRBJ1-6; D remains ambiguous. V was trimmed by 4 bases and J by 6 bases, leaving 14 bases between them. The length of the CDR3 is 15 residues. Germline V lookup: CDR1 SGHRS, CDR2 YFSETQ. The CDR3 loop reads CASSGNSVSNSPLHF. The CDR3 region has the DNA TGCGCCAGCAGCGGGAACAGCGTCAGTAATTCACCCCTCCACTTT.

The chain uses TRBV29-1 and TRBJ1-2; D remains unclear. Trimming pared 4 bases from V and 10 bases from J, leaving 13 bases between. Germline V gives CDR1 SQVTM, CDR2 ANQGSEA. There are 11 residues in the CDR3. The CDR3 reads CSVVYGSDYTF. The CDR3 nucleotides are TGCAGCGTTGTATATGGGAGTGACTACACCTTC.

This clonotype was seen a single time. In this CDR3 the conserved last residue, phenylalanine or tryptophan, is missing, so a read error is likely. The V and J genes are TRBV10-3 and TRBJ2-7; no clear D gene. Trimming stripped 4 bases from V and 3 bases from J, with 10 bases between. Germline V gives CDR1 ENHRY, CDR2 SYGVKD. The CDR3 spans 13 residues. The CDR3: CAISVNRGYEQYS. CDR3 bases: TGTGCCATCAGTGTTAACAGAGGCTACGAGCAGTACTCC.

The genes are TRBV10-3 and TRBJ1-1, with D unresolved. The V end was cut by 6 bases, the J end by 4 bases, with 18 bases between. CDR1 is ENHRY and CDR2 is SYGVKD in the germline V gene. The CDR3 is 15 residues long. The CDR3 nucleotides are TGTGCCATCAGGGGCCCGACCGAGGGTCTCACTGAAGCTTTCTTT. The encoded protein is CAIRGPTEGLTEAFF.

This clonotype was detected once. A much larger clone sits a single nucleotide away, making a read error possible. The gene calls are TRBV5-6 and TRBJ2-5; D call uncertain. Germline V lookup: CDR1 SGHDT, CDR2 YYEEEE. The CDR3 covers 14 residues. V lost 0 bases and J 11 bases, leaving 17 bases between the germline ends. CDR3 nucleotides: TGTGCCAGCAGCTTGGCCGGGTTCAAGATGGGACAGTACTTC. Its translation is CASSLAGFKMGQYF.

The sample holds many counts of this clonotype. The CDR3 sequence is CAISDPRQAKNIQYF. In DNA form, the CDR3 reads TGTGCCATCAGTGATCCCCGGCAGGCCAAAAACATTCAGTACTTC. V is TRBV10-3 and J is TRBJ2-4, with D hard to call. V was clipped by 3 bases and J by 1 base, with 10 bases between them. Germline assignment: CDR1 ENHRY and CDR2 SYGVKD. CDR3 length: 15 residues.

This chain joins TRBV7-8 and TRBJ2-1; 8 bases match TRBD2. J gave up 2 bases and V 7 bases, and 10 bases lay outside the gene matches. The CDR3 runs 16 residues. Per the germline V gene, CDR1 is SGHVS and CDR2 is FQNEAQ. This CDR3 reads CASNPSGGDTYNEQFF. The CDR3 bases are TGTGCCAGCAACCCTTCGGGGGGGGACACCTACAATGAGCAGTTCTTC. Complete variable domain (other parts from reference TRBV7-8 and TRBJ2-1): GAGVSQSPRYKVAKRGQDVALRCDPISGHVSLFWYQQALGQGPEFLTYFQNEAQLDKSGLPSDRFFAERPEGSVSTLKIQRTQQEDSAVYLCASNPSGGDTYNEQFFGPGTRLTVL.

In regard to this clonotype: The conserved final phenylalanine or tryptophan is absent from the CDR3, which likely points to a read error. The chain couples TRBV10-2 to TRBJ2-5; D uncertain. The CDR3 spans 14 residues. The V gene's germline CDR1 is WSHSY and CDR2 SAAADI. The CDR3 coding sequence is TGCGCCAGCGGGCTTTCGAGAGTGCAAGAGACACAGTACTTA. It is translated as CASGLSRVQETQYL.

About this clonotype itself: A single base separates this from a much larger clone, so it may be a read error. The chain is built from TRBV24-1 and TRBJ2-3; tentatively, D is TRBD1 (6 bases). With 8 bases removed from V and 8 bases from J, the gap between germline ends came to 16 bases. In germline, CDR1 is KGHDR, CDR2 SFDVKD. This CDR3 comprises 13 residues. This CDR3 is CATTERDIATQYF. The CDR3 DNA sequence: TGTGCCACCACTGAAAGGGACATCGCTACGCAGTATTTT.

On this clonotype: At one end, the junction sequence differs from germline, possibly due to a read error. The rearrangement uses TRBV18 and TRBJ2-5; maybe TRBD1 (7 bases). There are 13 residues in the CDR3. The V gene's germline CDR1 is KGHSH and CDR2 LQKENI. The CDR3, as DNA: TGTACCAGCTCACCACGACAGGGAGGGACCCAGTACTTC. It translates to CTSSPRQGGTQYF.

Comment on this clonotype: A read error may produce the germline difference seen at one junction end. The gene calls are TRBV6-2 or TRBV6-3 and TRBJ2-1; tentative D call: TRBD2 (6 bases). In germline, CDR1 is MNHEY, CDR2 SVGEGT. The CDR3 is 13 residues long. The CDR3 nucleotides read TGTGCCAGCACATCCACGGAGGGTGGGAGGACGTACTTC. It translates to CASTSTEGGRTYF.

This clonotype showed up many times. The V and J genes are TRBV20-1 and TRBJ2-7; 11 nucleotides match TRBD2. The CDR3 sequence is 15 residues long. V dropped 0 bases and J dropped 4; count of bases not matched to a gene: 5. Germline V CDR1 and CDR2: DFQATT, SNEGSKA (reference sequence). The CDR3 here is CSARDPGLAAYEQYF. The CDR3 DNA reads as TGCAGTGCTAGAGATCCGGGACTAGCGGCTTACGAGCAGTACTTC.

On this clonotype: The germline gene is not matched at one end of the junction; a read error may be the cause. This sequence joins TRBV6-6 and TRBJ2-1; possibly TRBD2 for D (5 bases). Per germline, CDR1 MNHNY and CDR2 SVGAGI (reference sequence). The CDR3 loop spans 15 amino acids. CDR3 region: CSSSTMRASYNEQFF. For the CDR3, the DNA is TGTTCCAGCAGCACGATGCGGGCGTCCTACAATGAACAGTTCTTC.

As regards this clonotype: A much larger clone is a single base away; this may be a read error. The chain combines TRBV14 with TRBJ2-1; the D is unclear. The CDR3 contains 13 residues. Germline loops: CDR1 SGHDN, CDR2 FVKESK. CDR3 residues: CVSNLDRYNEQFF. In DNA, the CDR3 is TGTGTCAGCAACTTAGACCGATACAATGAGCAGTTCTTC.

Note on this clonotype: A junction end diverges from the germline sequence, so it may reflect a read error. This rearrangement joins TRBV6-5 to TRBJ1-5; D uncertain. The CDR3 totals 15 residues. Germline V gives CDR1 MNHEY, CDR2 SVGAGI. In DNA form, the CDR3 reads TGTGCCATCAGTTTATCCTTCTTGGGGAATCAGCCCCATCATTTT. Protein sequence: CAISLSFLGNQPHHF.

Comments on this clonotype: A junction boundary mismatches the germline segment, possibly from a read error. The CDR3 spells CASSYSGLAGPTWELFF. The CDR3 nucleotides are TGTGCCAGCAGTTACTCGGGACTAGCGGGGCCCACCTGGGAACTGTTTTTT. The V and J genes are TRBV6-5 and TRBJ2-2, with 13 bases identical to TRBD2. Germline CDR1 reads MNHEY; CDR2 reads SVGAGI. The CDR3 covers 17 residues.

As concerns this clonotype: This clone may be a read error of a much larger clone one base away. The CDR3 carries no conserved terminal phenylalanine or tryptophan, so it likely arises from a read error. V and J are TRBV5-5 and TRBJ2-5; D gene uncertain. CDR3 size: 14 residues. Germline values: CDR1 SGHKS, CDR2 YYEKEE (reference sequence). Trimming stripped 4 bases from V and 1 base from J, with 11 bases between. The CDR3 loop is CASSVEWAQETQYL. CDR3 nucleotide sequence: TGTGCCAGCAGCGTTGAATGGGCCCAAGAGACCCAGTACCTC.

A few counts support this clonotype. This sequence joins TRBV28 and TRBJ1-3; 7 nucleotides match TRBD1. There are 16 residues in the CDR3. V lost 3 bases and J lost 4; bases outside the gene matches: 9. Germline CDR1 reads MDHEN; CDR2 reads SYDVKM. The CDR3 spells CASSLFPTGSGNTIYF. The CDR3 DNA sequence: TGTGCCAGCAGTTTGTTCCCGACAGGGTCAGGAAACACCATATATTTT.

This clonotype appeared a single time. Mismatch with germline at one junction end may stem from a read error. V is TRBV5-1 and J is TRBJ2-4; TRBD2 might be the D (5 bases). Germline CDR1 and CDR2: SGHRS and YFSETQ. This CDR3 spans 15 amino acids. The CDR3 is CARSLDSAGKNIQYF. In nucleotides, the CDR3 is TGCGCCAGAAGCTTAGATAGCGCGGGCAAAAACATTCAGTACTTC. The full variable domain, rest sourced from reference TRBV5-1 and TRBJ2-4, is KAGVTQTPRYLIKTRGQQVTLSCSPISGHRSVSWYQQTPGQGLQFLFEYFSETQRNKGNFPGRFSGRQFSNSRSEMNVSTLELGDSALYLCARSLDSAGKNIQYFGAGTRLSVL.

This clonotype was found a few times. The junction differs from germline at one of its ends, possibly a read error. This chain connects TRBV5-1 to TRBJ2-1; D not resolved. CDR1 SGHRS and CDR2 YFSETQ come from the germline V gene. The CDR3 contains 15 residues. The CDR3 DNA reads TGCGCCGGCAGCTTGAGTCTAGGATCTAGTAATGAGCAGTTCTTC. The encoded protein is CAGSLSLGSSNEQFF.

Comment on this clonotype: A much larger clone lies a single base off, so this may be a read error. The rearrangement links TRBV24-1 to TRBJ2-3; 11 bases align to TRBD1. V trimming: 4 bases; J trimming: 5 bases; junction bases outside the gene matches: 16. Germline V gene data show CDR1 as KGHDR and CDR2 as SFDVKD. The CDR3 has 19 amino acids. The CDR3 DNA is TGTGCCACCAGTGACCTTCGAAGACCGGGACAGGGGGTTAGAGATACGCAGTATTTT. Encoded protein: CATSDLRRPGQGVRDTQYF.

The V gene is TRBV6-6, the J gene TRBJ1-4; 9 bases are a match to TRBD1. CDR3 length: 15 amino acids. CDR1 is MNHNY, CDR2 SVGAGI, per germline (reference sequence). V shed 5 bases, J shed 8 bases, and the junction held 9 bases outside the gene matches. The CDR3 sequence is CASSPVGTGREKLFF. The CDR3 DNA sequence: TGTGCCAGCAGTCCGGTGGGGACAGGGAGAGAAAAACTGTTTTTT.

With regard to this clonotype: The junction departs from germline at one end; a sequencing error may be responsible. The CDR3 here is CASSFSGTTDMQYF. The CDR3, as DNA: TGCGCCAGCAGCTTCAGCGGGACCACAGATATGCAGTATTTT. The J gene is TRBJ2-3, the V gene TRBV5-1; 7 nucleotides match TRBD2. Per germline, CDR1 SGHRS and CDR2 YFSETQ. CDR3 length: 14 residues.

As to this clonotype: This clone may be a read error of a much larger clone one base away. The CDR3 does not end in the conserved phenylalanine or tryptophan, so this is likely a read error. This chain uses TRBV28 with TRBJ2-6; D not certain. V gave up 7 bases and J gave up 0 bases, with 7 bases separating them. Per germline, CDR1 MDHEN and CDR2 SYDVKM. The CDR3 is 14 residues long. This chain's CDR3 is CASNKNSGANVLTL. The CDR3 DNA sequence: TGTGCCAGCAACAAAAACTCTGGGGCCAACGTCCTGACTTTG.

This clonotype came up a few times. V and J are TRBV10-3 and TRBJ2-5, with TRBD2 identical over 10 bases. From germline, CDR1 is ENHRY and CDR2 SYGVKD. This CDR3 has 15 residues. As DNA, the CDR3 is TGTGTCTCCCAGCGAGCGGGAGGGCCTTTGGAGACCCAGTACTTC. Protein sequence: CVSQRAGGPLETQYF.

On this clonotype itself: Germline and junction disagree at one end, which may indicate a read error. V usage is TRBV2 and J usage is TRBJ2-5; 9 bases align to TRBD1. This CDR3 contains 15 residues. The germline gives CDR1 SNHLY, CDR2 FYNNEI. The CDR3 coding sequence is TGTGTCAGCAGAAGACAGGGGGTTGGGCAAGAGACCCAGTACTTC. It encodes CVSRRQGVGQETQYF.

This clonotype was recorded many times. The genes are TRBV29-1 and TRBJ1-2; D is unclear. This CDR3 is 12 amino acids long. The V gene's germline CDR1 is SQVTM and CDR2 ANQGSEA. Trimming took 7 bases from V and 4 from J, leaving 13 bases between them. The CDR3 DNA reads as TGCAGCGCAGCTCACGGGGTCTATGGCTACACCTTC. It yields the protein CSAAHGVYGYTF. Drawing the rest from reference TRBV29-1 and TRBJ1-2, the complete variable domain is SAVISQKPSRDICQRGTSLTIQCQVDSQVTMMFWYRQQPGQSLTLIATANQGSEATYESGFVIDKFPISRPNLTFSTLTVSNMSPEDSSIYLCSAAHGVYGYTFGSGTRLTVV.